This T cell receptor (beta chain) emerged from a study of cytomegalovirus exposure and HLA in healthy donors. TCRdb's table, derived via immunoSEQ multiplex PCR, lists solely in-frame clones and lacks some. In the table there are 67,000 or so clones, around 95% of which are singletons. V lost 2 bases and J 3 bases, leaving 10 bases between the germline ends. This CDR3 is 14 amino acids long. Germline V gene data show CDR1 as SNHLY and CDR2 as FYNNEI. This TCR was recovered from a man aged 18 to 35 in good health and CMV-seropositive. What was sequenced was PBMCs. The chain has TRBV2 and TRBJ1-1; D unclear. The CDR3: CASSERVIDTEAFF. CDR3 DNA: TGTGCCAGCAGTGAACGAGTTATCGACACTGAAGCTTTCTTT.